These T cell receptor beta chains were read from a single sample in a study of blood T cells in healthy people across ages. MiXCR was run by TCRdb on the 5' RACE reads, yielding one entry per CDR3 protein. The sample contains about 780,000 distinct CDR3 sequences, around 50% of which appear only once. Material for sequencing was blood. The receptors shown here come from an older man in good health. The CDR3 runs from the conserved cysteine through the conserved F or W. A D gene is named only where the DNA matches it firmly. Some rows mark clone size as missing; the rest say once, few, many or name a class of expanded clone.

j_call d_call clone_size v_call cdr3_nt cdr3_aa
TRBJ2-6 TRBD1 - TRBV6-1 TGTGCCAGCAGTCCACCCTCGGGGACAGCAATCTCTGGGGCCAACGTCCTGACTTTC CASSPPSGTAISGANVLTF
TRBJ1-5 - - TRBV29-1 TGCAGCGTTGAAGGAGGCCTTGACTATAGCAATCAGCCCCAGCATTTT CSVEGGLDYSNQPQHF
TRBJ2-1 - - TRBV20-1 TGCAGTGCTGAACCCCCCGGGACTCTTTACAATGAGCAGTTCTTC CSAEPPGTLYNEQFF
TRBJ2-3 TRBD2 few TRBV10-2 TGCGCCAGCGGACTAGCGCTTAGCACAGATACGCAGTATTTT CASGLALSTDTQYF
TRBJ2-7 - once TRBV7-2 TGTGCCTGCAGCTCAAGCGGTGGCGGGATGATCTCCTACGAGCAGTACTTC CACSSSGGGMISYEQYF
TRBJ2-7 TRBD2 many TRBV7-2 TGTGCCAGCAGCTTGGACGGGAGGTCCTACGAGCAGTACTTC CASSLDGRSYEQYF
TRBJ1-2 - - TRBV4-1 TGCGCCAGCAGCCAAGGGCGGTATGGCTACACCTTC CASSQGRYGYTF
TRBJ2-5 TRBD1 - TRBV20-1 TGCAGTGCACACGACAGGGGCTCCCACAATGAGCAGTACTTC CSAHDRGSHNEQYF
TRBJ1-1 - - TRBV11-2 TGTGCCAGCAGCGGACGGAGCCTAGAAGCTTTCTTT CASSGRSLEAFF
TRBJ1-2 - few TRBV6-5 TGTGCCAGCAGTTACGCGGACCGGTACTATGGCTACACCTTC CASSYADRYYGYTF
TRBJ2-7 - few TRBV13 TGTGCCAGCAGCTTAGGGTGGGATCACGAGCAGTACTTC CASSLGWDHEQYF